The T cell receptor beta chain under discussion was sequenced for a study of response to subunit inactivated influenza vaccine. As for this clonotype: What it binds is unknown. It may be a read error: a sequence one base away is much more abundant.

TCRdb recomputed calls from the RT-PCR reads with MiXCR, one row per CDR3 protein. This repertoire shows hundreds of thousands of distinct CDR3 sequences, about 15% found once; its top ten account for approximately 6.5%. The germline gives CDR1 SGHDN, CDR2 FVKESK. The CDR3 has 18 amino acids. The V and J ends lost 1 base and 0 bases respectively, with 18 bases between them. Study outcomes and limitations: Few new T cells, the authors suggested, are recruited by each seasonal influenza vaccination.

Sequenced here: PBMCs from blood, sampled 14 to 15 days before vaccination. This sequence joins TRBV14 and TRBJ2-5; D perhaps matches TRBD2 (7 bases). The sequence derives from a man aged 50-59 years who received an inactivated influenza vaccine. The CDR3 reads CASSQVGPTGGHQETQYF. Written as DNA, the CDR3 is TGTGCCAGCAGCCAAGTTGGGCCAACGGGGGGCCACCAAGAGACCCAGTACTTC. Combining the CDR3 with reference TRBV14 and TRBJ2-5 gives the whole variable domain EAGVTQFPSHSVIEKGQTVTLRCDPISGHDNLYWYRRVMGKEIKFLLHFVKESKQDESGMPNNRFLAERTGGTYSTLKVQPAELEDSGVYFCASSQVGPTGGHQETQYFGPGTRLLVL.